A selection of T cell receptor beta chains follows, all from one sample in a study of blood T cell repertoires in COVID-19. Sequencing was performed with immunoSEQ multiplex PCR; in TCRdb, only in-frame clones are kept and a portion is missing. There are hundreds of thousands of clones in the sample; around 90% occur only once, and around 2.9% lies in the top ten. Input material: PBMCs or T cells enriched from blood (not recorded which). All receptors come from a woman aged 50 to 65 who had recovered from COVID-19. The CDR3 runs from the conserved cysteine through the conserved F or W. Not every row has a clone size; where given, it reads once, few, many or a size class.

length,V,size,CDR3
17,TRBV5-4,once,CASSLGTGGANTGELFF
14,TRBV28,few,CASSPSPGEETQYF
17,TRBV5-1,.,CASSLAFLAGVKNEQFF
13,TRBV10-3,.,CAISEPSNTEAFF
17,TRBV5-1,.,CASSRQEASSYNSPLHF
16,TRBV27,.,CASSRSQGTNTGELFF
14,TRBV7-9,.,CASIFGGNTGELFF
14,TRBV29-1,.,CSGRQARGTDTQYF
13,TRBV11-3,.,CASSARGTGELFF
13,TRBV29-1,once,CSVERRRNYGYTF
16,TRBV19,.,CASSMANRGRNQPQHF
16,TRBV7-3,.,CASSPQPGQGNTEAFF
13,TRBV28,.,CASSRTIQETQYF
15,TRBV7-2,few,CASSLNPLANEKLFF
17,TRBV2,.,CASSADKAGLYNQPQHF
15,TRBV6-5,.,CASSKGQGINQPQHF
15,TRBV24-1,.,CATSDLSELTDTQYF
15,TRBV6-5,.,CASSYSMQGGSPLHF
17,TRBV5-1,.,CASSLTPGQGDVGGYTF
15,TRBV14,.,CASSQERTRRDTQYF
14,TRBV7-3,.,CASSYIGGRTEAFF
14,TRBV6-5,.,CASSVDRDIGKLFF
14,TRBV3-1/TRBV3-2,.,CASSQDTYNEKLFF
15,TRBV3-1/TRBV3-2,.,CASSLTSGSSYEQYF
18,TRBV5-5,.,CASSAEVPGATNYNEQFF
15,TRBV7-2,once,CASSLVSGGTGELFF
15,TRBV2,.,CASSEARTDNQPQHF
14,TRBV11-3,.,CASSLVGGTDTQYF
15,TRBV28,few,CASSLPHRGEYGYTF
14,TRBV29-1,.,CRQKWGQGHSEQFF
14,TRBV4-2,.,CASSQARTSGTQYF
17,TRBV19,.,CASSWTSGREPYNEQFF
13,TRBV24-1,.,CATSETGLYEQFF
16,TRBV7-2,.,CASSLRGAAGANVLTF
13,TRBV2,.,CASRMGRGYGYTF
16,TRBV24-1,.,CATSEGTASGANVLTF
13,TRBV5-1,.,CASSPQGNYGYTF
13,TRBV30,once,CAWSRRRVNEQFF
17,TRBV7-3,.,CASSQKATSGRYNEQFF
16,TRBV7-9,.,CASSSTSGRDYNEQFF
16,TRBV10-3,.,CAIRGTSGSYSYEQYF
12,TRBV19,.,CASSVYNYGYTF
15,TRBV5-4,.,CASSPRQNMNTEAFF
14,TRBV6-1,.,CASSQSGAGNTIYF
13,TRBV7-2,.,CASRGGGEDIQYF
15,TRBV9,.,CASNMDGTADYGYTF
14,TRBV28,.,CASNLQGLNQPQHF
11,TRBV20-1,.,CSASGQETQYF
16,TRBV11-1,.,CASSSPDRDTRDTQYF
14,TRBV27,.,CASRLTSGTYEQYF
15,TRBV7-3,once,CASSLTSGITDTQYF
14,TRBV5-1,.,CASSLSTSEETQYF
13,TRBV11-2,once,CASSLMTVGEQYF